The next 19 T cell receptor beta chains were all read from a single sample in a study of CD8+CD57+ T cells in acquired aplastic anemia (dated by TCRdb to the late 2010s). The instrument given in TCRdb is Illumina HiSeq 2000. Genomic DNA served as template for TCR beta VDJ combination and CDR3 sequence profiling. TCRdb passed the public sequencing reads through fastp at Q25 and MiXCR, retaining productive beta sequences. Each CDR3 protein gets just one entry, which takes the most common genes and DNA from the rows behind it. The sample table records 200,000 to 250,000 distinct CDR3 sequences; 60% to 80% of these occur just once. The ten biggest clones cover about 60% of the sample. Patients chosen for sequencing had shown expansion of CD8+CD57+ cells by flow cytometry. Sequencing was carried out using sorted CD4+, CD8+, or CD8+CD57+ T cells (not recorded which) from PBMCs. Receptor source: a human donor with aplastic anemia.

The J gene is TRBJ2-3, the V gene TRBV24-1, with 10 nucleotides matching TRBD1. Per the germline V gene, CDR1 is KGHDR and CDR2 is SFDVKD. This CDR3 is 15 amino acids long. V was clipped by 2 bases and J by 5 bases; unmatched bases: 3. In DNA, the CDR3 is TGTGCCACCAGTGATTCCGGGACAGGGGTAGATACGCAGTATTTT. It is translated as CATSDSGTGVDTQYF.

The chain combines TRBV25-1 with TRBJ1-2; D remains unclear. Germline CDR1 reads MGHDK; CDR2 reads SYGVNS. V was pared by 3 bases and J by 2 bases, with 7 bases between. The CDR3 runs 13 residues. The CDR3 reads CASSDSGNYGYTF. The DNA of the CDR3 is TGTGCCAGCAGTGATTCGGGAAACTATGGCTACACCTTC.

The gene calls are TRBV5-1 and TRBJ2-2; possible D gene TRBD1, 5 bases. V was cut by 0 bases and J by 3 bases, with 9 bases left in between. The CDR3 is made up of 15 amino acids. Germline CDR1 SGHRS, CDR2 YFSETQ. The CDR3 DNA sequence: TGCGCCAGCAGCTTGGGGGGCAGTGACACCGGGGAGCTGTTTTTT. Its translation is CASSLGGSDTGELFF.

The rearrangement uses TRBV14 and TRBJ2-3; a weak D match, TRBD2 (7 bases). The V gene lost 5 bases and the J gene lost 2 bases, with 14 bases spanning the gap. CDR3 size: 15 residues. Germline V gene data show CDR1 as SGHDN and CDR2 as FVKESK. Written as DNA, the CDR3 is TGTGCCAGCAGCGGACGGGGGGCCTTCACAGATACGCAGTATTTT. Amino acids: CASSGRGAFTDTQYF.

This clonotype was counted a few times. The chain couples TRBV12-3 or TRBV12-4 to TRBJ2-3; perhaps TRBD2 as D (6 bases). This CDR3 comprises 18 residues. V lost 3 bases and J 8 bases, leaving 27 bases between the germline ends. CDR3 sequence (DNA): TGTGCCAGCAGTTTCTTTAGCGCGAGCGGGTCCTCTTTTTTTACGCAGTATTTT. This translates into CASSFFSASGSSFFTQYF.

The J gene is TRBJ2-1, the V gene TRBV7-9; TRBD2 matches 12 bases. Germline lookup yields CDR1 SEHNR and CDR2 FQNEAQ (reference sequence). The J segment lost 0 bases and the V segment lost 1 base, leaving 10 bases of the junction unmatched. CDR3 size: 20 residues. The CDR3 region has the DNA TGTGCCAGCAGCTTAGAGCTGGCTAGCGGGGGGGATAGCTCCTACAATGAGCAGTTCTTC. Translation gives CASSLELASGGDSSYNEQFF. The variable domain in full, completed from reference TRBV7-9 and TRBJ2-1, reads DTGVSQNPRHKITKRGQNVTFRCDPISEHNRLYWYRQTLGQGPEFLTYFQNEAQLEKSRLLSDRFSAERPKGSFSTLEIQRTEQGDSAMYLCASSLELASGGDSSYNEQFFGPGTRLTVL.

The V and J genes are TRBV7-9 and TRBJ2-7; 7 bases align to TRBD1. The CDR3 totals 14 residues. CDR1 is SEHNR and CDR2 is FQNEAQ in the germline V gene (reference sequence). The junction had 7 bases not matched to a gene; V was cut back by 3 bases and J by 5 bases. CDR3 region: CASSLTGLSDEQYF. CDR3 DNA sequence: TGTGCCAGCAGCTTGACAGGGTTAAGTGACGAGCAGTACTTC.

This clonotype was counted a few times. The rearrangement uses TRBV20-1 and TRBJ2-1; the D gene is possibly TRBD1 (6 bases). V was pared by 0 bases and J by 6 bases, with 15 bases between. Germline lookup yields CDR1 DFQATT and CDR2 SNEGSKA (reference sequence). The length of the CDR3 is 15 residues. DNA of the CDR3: TGCAGTGCTAGAGACTACGCCCGAGGGGGCAATGAGCAGTTCTTC. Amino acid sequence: CSARDYARGGNEQFF.

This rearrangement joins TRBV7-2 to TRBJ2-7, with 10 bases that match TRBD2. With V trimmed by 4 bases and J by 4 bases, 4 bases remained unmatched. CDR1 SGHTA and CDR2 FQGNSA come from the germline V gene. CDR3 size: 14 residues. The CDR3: CASSSSGGGYEQYF. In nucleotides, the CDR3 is TGTGCCAGCAGCTCTAGCGGGGGCGGGTACGAGCAGTACTTC. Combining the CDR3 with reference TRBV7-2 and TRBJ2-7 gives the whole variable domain GAGVSQSPSNKVTEKGKDVELRCDPISGHTALYWYRQSLGQGLEFLIYFQGNSAPDKSGLPSDRFSAERTGGSVSTLTIQRTQQEDSAVYLCASSSSGGGYEQYFGPGTRLTVT.

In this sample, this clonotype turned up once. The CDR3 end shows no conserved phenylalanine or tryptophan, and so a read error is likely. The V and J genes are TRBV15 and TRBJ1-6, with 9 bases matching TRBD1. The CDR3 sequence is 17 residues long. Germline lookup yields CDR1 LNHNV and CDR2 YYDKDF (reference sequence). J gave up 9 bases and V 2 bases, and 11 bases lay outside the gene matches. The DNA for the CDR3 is TGTGCCACCAGCAGACCATTTCCGGGACAGGGTTTTTCACCCCTCCACGTT. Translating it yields CATSRPFPGQGFSPLHV.

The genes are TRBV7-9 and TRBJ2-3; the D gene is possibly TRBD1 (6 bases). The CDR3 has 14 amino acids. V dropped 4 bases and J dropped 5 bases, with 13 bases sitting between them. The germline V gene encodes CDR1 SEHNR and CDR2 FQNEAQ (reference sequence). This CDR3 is CASSSGAYVDTQYF. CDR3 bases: TGTGCCAGCAGCTCAGGGGCCTATGTAGATACGCAGTATTTT.

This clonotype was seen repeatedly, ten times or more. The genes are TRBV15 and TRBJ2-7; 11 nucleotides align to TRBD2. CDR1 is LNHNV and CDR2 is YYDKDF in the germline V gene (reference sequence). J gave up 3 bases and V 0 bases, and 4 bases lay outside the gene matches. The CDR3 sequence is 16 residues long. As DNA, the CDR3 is TGTGCCACCAGCAGAGAACCTAGCGGGGGGAGCTACGAGCAGTACTTC. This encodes CATSREPSGGSYEQYF.

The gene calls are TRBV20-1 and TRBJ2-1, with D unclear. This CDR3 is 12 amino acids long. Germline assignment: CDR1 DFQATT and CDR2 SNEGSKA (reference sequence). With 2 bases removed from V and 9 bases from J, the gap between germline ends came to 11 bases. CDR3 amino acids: CSARNNGAEQFF. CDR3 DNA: TGCAGTGCTAGAAACAATGGCGCTGAGCAGTTCTTC.

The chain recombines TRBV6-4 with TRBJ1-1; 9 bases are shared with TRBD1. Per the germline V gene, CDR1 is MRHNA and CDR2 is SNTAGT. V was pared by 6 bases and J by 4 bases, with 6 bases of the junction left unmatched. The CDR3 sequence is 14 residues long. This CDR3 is CASSRDRESTEAFF. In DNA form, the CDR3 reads TGTGCCAGCAGCCGGGACAGGGAAAGCACTGAAGCTTTCTTT.

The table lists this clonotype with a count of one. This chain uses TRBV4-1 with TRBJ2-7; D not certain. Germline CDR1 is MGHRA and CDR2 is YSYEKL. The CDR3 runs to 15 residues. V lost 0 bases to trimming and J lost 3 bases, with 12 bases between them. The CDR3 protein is CASSQESTYRYEQYF. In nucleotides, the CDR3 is TGCGCCAGCAGCCAAGAATCCACTTACCGCTACGAGCAGTACTTC.

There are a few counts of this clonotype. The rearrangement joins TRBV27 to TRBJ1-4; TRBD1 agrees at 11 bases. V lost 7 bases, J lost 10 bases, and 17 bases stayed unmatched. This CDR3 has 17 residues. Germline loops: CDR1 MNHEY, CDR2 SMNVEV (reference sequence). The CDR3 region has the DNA TGTGCCAGCACCACTACCAAAAGGGACAGGGGGATTGGAAAACTGTTTTTT. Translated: CASTTTKRDRGIGKLFF.

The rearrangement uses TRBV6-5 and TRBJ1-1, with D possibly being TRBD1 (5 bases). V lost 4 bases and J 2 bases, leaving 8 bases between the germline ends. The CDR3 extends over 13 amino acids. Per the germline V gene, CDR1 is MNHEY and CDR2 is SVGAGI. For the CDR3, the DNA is TGTGCCAGCAGTTTACAGGATAACACTGAAGCTTTCTTT. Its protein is CASSLQDNTEAFF.

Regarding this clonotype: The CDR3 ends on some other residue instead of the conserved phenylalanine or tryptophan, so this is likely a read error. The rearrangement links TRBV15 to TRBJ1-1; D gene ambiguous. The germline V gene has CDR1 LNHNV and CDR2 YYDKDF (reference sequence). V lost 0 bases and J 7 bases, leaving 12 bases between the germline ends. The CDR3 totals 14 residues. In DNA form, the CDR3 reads TGTGCCACCAGCAGAGATCTAGGGCACAATGAAGCTTTCTCT. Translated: CATSRDLGHNEAFS.

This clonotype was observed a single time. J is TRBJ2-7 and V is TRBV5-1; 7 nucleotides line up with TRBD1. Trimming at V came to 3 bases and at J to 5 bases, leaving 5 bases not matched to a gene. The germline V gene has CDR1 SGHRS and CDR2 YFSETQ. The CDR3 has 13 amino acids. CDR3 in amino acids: CASSYRGIDEQYF. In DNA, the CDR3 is TGCGCCAGCAGCTACAGGGGCATCGACGAGCAGTACTTC.